The 21 T cell receptor beta chains below all came from one sample that was sequenced in a study of T cells in Graves' hyperthyroidism and ophthalmopathy. Amplified TCR beta CDR3 regions came from RNA transcripts. The HTBI primer set served for first-round RT-PCR of the TCR CDR3. TCRdb re-analysed the multiplex PCR reads in MiXCR, keeping a single row per CDR3 protein. This table has hundreds of thousands of distinct CDR3 sequences, about 16% appearing once. Sequencing was done on a sample of blood. All receptors derive from a woman aged 30 to 39 with Graves' hyperthyroidism.

To note about this clonotype: This CDR3 is missing its conserved last phenylalanine or tryptophan, likely due to a read error. The CDR3 nucleotides read TGCAGTGCGCTCGGGACTAGCGGGAGCGGCGAGCAGTACCTC. This codes for CSALGTSGSGEQYL. The chain is built from TRBV20-1 and TRBJ2-7; TRBD2 aligns across 14 bases. This CDR3 is 14 amino acids long. The trim removed 6 bases at V and 6 bases at J, leaving 7 bases unmatched. CDR1 DFQATT and CDR2 SNEGSKA come from the germline V gene (reference sequence).

This clonotype occurred many times. V gene TRBV20-1 combines with J gene TRBJ2-7, with 7 nucleotides matching TRBD2. CDR1 and CDR2 (germline): DFQATT, SNEGSKA (reference sequence). There are 18 residues in the CDR3. The V gene end was trimmed by 1 base and the J gene end by 0 bases; junction bases not matched to a gene: 15. CDR3 sequence reads: CSARAADGASGYSYEQYF. The CDR3 nucleotides are TGCAGTGCTAGAGCCGCCGATGGGGCTAGCGGATACTCCTACGAGCAGTACTTC.

This clonotype came up a few times. The chain is built from TRBV30 and TRBJ1-1; D unresolved. The CDR3 contains 13 residues. CDR1 is GTSNPN and CDR2 is SVGIG in the germline V gene (reference sequence). With 0 bases removed from V and 2 bases from J, the gap between germline ends came to 7 bases. CDR3: CAWSVYVNTEAFF. In DNA form, the CDR3 reads TGTGCCTGGAGTGTATACGTAAACACTGAAGCTTTCTTT.

This clonotype was recorded a few times. The V call is TRBV6-4, the J call TRBJ2-2, with a tentative D call TRBD2 (6 bases). Germline assignment: CDR1 MRHNA and CDR2 SNTAGT. The CDR3 loop spans 16 amino acids. V was cut by 5 bases and J by 1 base, with 14 bases left in between. The DNA for the CDR3 is TGTGCCAGCAGTTACACGGGACTTCAGAACACCGGGGAGCTGTTTTTT. Translation gives CASSYTGLQNTGELFF.

Comment on this clonotype: This may stem from a read error, because a much larger clone lies one nucleotide away. CDR3 loop: CASSLVLGQGVSNEQFF. The CDR3 DNA reads as TGTGCCAGCAGCTTAGTTCTGGGACAGGGGGTTTCGAATGAGCAGTTCTTC. The rearrangement links TRBV11-2 to TRBJ2-1; TRBD1 aligns across 11 bases. The CDR3 is 17 residues long. Germline V gene lookup returns CDR1 SGHAT and CDR2 FQNNGV. Trimming at V came to 1 base and at J to 7 bases, leaving 9 bases not matched to a gene.

V is TRBV30 and J is TRBJ1-5, with D perhaps TRBD1 (5 bases). This CDR3 region has 12 residues. CDR1 and CDR2 (germline): GTSNPN, SVGIG (reference sequence). Trimming cost V 4 bases and J 4 bases, with 8 bases left between them. DNA of the CDR3: TGTGCCTGGAATCAGGGAAATCAGCCCCAGCATTTT. This codes for CAWNQGNQPQHF.

This clonotype was counted ten times or more. The V call is TRBV6-1, the J call TRBJ2-3; D might be TRBD2 (7 bases). The CDR3 has 12 residues. V shed 10 bases and J shed 4 bases, with 12 bases lying between them. Germline CDR1 reads MNHNS; CDR2 reads SASEGT. CDR3 protein: CATEGGSDTQYF. The CDR3 DNA is TGTGCCACCGAGGGGGGGTCAGATACGCAGTATTTT.

Of note for this clonotype: This may come from a read error, since a much larger clone is one base off. V is TRBV20-1 and J is TRBJ2-5; D gene uncertain. V was cut by 0 bases and J by 4 bases, with 9 bases left in between. The V gene's germline CDR1 is DFQATT and CDR2 SNEGSKA (reference sequence). The CDR3 totals 13 residues. CDR3 region: CSARDSVAETQYF. The CDR3 region has the DNA TGCAGTGCTAGAGATTCCGTCGCAGAGACCCAGTACTTC.

This clonotype was observed many times. The V and J genes are TRBV7-2 and TRBJ2-1, with TRBD1 as a possible D gene (8 bases). Trimming removed 1 base at V and 7 bases at J, with 14 bases between. The CDR3 is 15 amino acids. Germline CDR1 is SGHTA and CDR2 is FQGNSA. Written as DNA, the CDR3 is TGTGCCAGCAGCTTAGTGACAGGGGAGGGAAATGAGCAGTTCTTC. Its translation: CASSLVTGEGNEQFF.

This chain connects TRBV9 to TRBJ2-7; the D gene is possibly TRBD2 (6 bases). V dropped 0 bases and J dropped 2 bases, with 15 bases sitting between them. The length of the CDR3 is 16 residues. Germline V CDR1 and CDR2: SGDLS, YYNGEE. CDR3 bases: TGTGCCAGCAGCGTAGGTCCTACTCGCGGGACCTACGAGCAGTACTTC. It yields the protein CASSVGPTRGTYEQYF.

This clonotype was recorded many times. The rearrangement links TRBV13 to TRBJ2-3; the match to TRBD2 covers 8 bases. V was pared by 5 bases and J by 5 bases, with 6 bases of the junction left unmatched. Germline V lookup: CDR1 PRHDT, CDR2 FYEKMQ (reference sequence). This CDR3 has 14 amino acids. The CDR3 sequence: CASSGQREIDTQYF. The DNA for the CDR3 is TGTGCCAGCAGCGGCCAGCGGGAGATAGATACGCAGTATTTT.

This clonotype was seen many times. This chain uses TRBV9 with TRBJ2-7, with 8 bases lining up with TRBD1. CDR1 is SGDLS and CDR2 is YYNGEE in the germline V gene. The trim removed 2 bases at V and 3 bases at J, leaving 10 bases unmatched. This CDR3 comprises 16 residues. CDR3 nucleotide sequence: TGTGCCAGCAGCGTGATGCCGGGACAGGAGATCTACGAGCAGTACTTC. Protein product: CASSVMPGQEIYEQYF.

This clonotype occurred many times. The chain joins TRBV27 to TRBJ2-3; 9 positions match TRBD2. J was trimmed by 3 bases and V by 8 bases; bases with no gene match: 15. The CDR3 has 17 amino acids. Per the germline V gene, CDR1 is MNHEY and CDR2 is SMNVEV (reference sequence). CDR3 sequence (DNA): TGTGCCAGCCCCGGATACGGGACTAGCCAAGGAACAGATACGCAGTATTTT. Translation gives CASPGYGTSQGTDTQYF.

CDR3 loop: CASSGGRISIGQFF. CDR3 DNA: TGTGCCAGCAGTGGGGGGCGGATTTCTATAGGACAGTTCTTC. V usage is TRBV6-1 and J usage is TRBJ2-1; a possible D gene is TRBD1 (6 bases). The CDR3 totals 14 residues. Trimming shortened V by 4 bases and J by 13 bases, and 20 bases separated the two germline ends. Germline V gene data show CDR1 as MNHNS and CDR2 as SASEGT.

This clonotype has a count of ten or more. The V gene is TRBV27, the J gene TRBJ2-7; D is perhaps TRBD1 (5 bases). Between the trimmed V and J ends, which lost 3 bases and 5 bases, there was a span of 8 bases. The CDR3 has 12 amino acids. CDR1 and CDR2 (germline): MNHEY, SMNVEV (reference sequence). The CDR3 protein is CASSFLGDEQYF. CDR3 DNA sequence: TGTGCCAGCAGTTTTCTAGGGGACGAGCAGTACTTC.

In its sample, this clonotype was seen many times. CDR3 sequence reads: CASSIGTGARDEQYF. CDR3 nucleotides: TGTGCCAGCAGCATCGGGACAGGGGCTCGGGACGAGCAGTACTTC. The rearrangement uses TRBV7-9 and TRBJ2-7, with TRBD1 identical over 10 bases. CDR1 is SEHNR, CDR2 FQNEAQ, per germline (reference sequence). This CDR3 contains 15 residues. The V segment lost 5 bases and the J segment 5 bases; nucleotides outside the gene matches: 9.

This clonotype came up a few times. V is TRBV27 and J is TRBJ1-2; D is perhaps TRBD1 (6 bases). With 8 bases removed from V and 5 bases from J, the gap between germline ends came to 12 bases. Looked up from germline, CDR1 is MNHEY and CDR2 is SMNVEV (reference sequence). This CDR3 is built from 12 residues. CDR3 sequence: CASYRGGYGYTF. The CDR3 nucleotides are TGTGCCAGCTATCGAGGGGGTTATGGCTACACCTTC.

This clonotype was counted at least ten times. CDR3 region: CASSVGQGAYQPQHF. The CDR3 nucleotides read TGTGCCAGCAGTGTAGGACAGGGGGCTTATCAGCCCCAGCATTTT. The chain is built from TRBV2 and TRBJ1-5, with 11 bases fitting TRBD1. V shed 4 bases, J shed 5 bases, and the junction held 4 bases outside the gene matches. The CDR3 is 15 amino acids. Germline CDR1 is SNHLY and CDR2 is FYNNEI.

This clonotype was detected only a few times. V is TRBV9 and J is TRBJ2-5; weak D call: TRBD2 (5 bases). V was cut by 0 bases and J by 4 bases, with 7 bases left in between. The CDR3 is made up of 13 amino acids. The germline gives CDR1 SGDLS, CDR2 YYNGEE. The CDR3 nucleotides read TGTGCCAGCAGCGTAGTCGGAGGAGAGACCCAGTACTTC. Its protein is CASSVVGGETQYF.

This clonotype showed up many times. The chain couples TRBV7-2 to TRBJ2-3; 11 bases agree with TRBD2. Germline CDR1 SGHTA, CDR2 FQGNSA. V lost 4 bases and J lost 6; bases outside the gene matches: 12. The CDR3 has 17 amino acids. CDR3 nucleotide sequence: TGTGCCAGCAGCTCCGGGACTAGCGGTTGGCAATGGGATACGCAGTATTTT. It translates to CASSSGTSGWQWDTQYF.

This clonotype was seen many times. V gene TRBV10-3 combines with J gene TRBJ2-3; D call uncertain. The CDR3 totals 12 residues. The ends were cut back, 3 bases at V and 4 bases at J, with 5 bases in the middle. Germline assignment: CDR1 ENHRY and CDR2 SYGVKD. This chain's CDR3 is CAISETSDTQYF. The CDR3 nucleotides are TGTGCCATCAGTGAAACATCAGATACGCAGTATTTT.